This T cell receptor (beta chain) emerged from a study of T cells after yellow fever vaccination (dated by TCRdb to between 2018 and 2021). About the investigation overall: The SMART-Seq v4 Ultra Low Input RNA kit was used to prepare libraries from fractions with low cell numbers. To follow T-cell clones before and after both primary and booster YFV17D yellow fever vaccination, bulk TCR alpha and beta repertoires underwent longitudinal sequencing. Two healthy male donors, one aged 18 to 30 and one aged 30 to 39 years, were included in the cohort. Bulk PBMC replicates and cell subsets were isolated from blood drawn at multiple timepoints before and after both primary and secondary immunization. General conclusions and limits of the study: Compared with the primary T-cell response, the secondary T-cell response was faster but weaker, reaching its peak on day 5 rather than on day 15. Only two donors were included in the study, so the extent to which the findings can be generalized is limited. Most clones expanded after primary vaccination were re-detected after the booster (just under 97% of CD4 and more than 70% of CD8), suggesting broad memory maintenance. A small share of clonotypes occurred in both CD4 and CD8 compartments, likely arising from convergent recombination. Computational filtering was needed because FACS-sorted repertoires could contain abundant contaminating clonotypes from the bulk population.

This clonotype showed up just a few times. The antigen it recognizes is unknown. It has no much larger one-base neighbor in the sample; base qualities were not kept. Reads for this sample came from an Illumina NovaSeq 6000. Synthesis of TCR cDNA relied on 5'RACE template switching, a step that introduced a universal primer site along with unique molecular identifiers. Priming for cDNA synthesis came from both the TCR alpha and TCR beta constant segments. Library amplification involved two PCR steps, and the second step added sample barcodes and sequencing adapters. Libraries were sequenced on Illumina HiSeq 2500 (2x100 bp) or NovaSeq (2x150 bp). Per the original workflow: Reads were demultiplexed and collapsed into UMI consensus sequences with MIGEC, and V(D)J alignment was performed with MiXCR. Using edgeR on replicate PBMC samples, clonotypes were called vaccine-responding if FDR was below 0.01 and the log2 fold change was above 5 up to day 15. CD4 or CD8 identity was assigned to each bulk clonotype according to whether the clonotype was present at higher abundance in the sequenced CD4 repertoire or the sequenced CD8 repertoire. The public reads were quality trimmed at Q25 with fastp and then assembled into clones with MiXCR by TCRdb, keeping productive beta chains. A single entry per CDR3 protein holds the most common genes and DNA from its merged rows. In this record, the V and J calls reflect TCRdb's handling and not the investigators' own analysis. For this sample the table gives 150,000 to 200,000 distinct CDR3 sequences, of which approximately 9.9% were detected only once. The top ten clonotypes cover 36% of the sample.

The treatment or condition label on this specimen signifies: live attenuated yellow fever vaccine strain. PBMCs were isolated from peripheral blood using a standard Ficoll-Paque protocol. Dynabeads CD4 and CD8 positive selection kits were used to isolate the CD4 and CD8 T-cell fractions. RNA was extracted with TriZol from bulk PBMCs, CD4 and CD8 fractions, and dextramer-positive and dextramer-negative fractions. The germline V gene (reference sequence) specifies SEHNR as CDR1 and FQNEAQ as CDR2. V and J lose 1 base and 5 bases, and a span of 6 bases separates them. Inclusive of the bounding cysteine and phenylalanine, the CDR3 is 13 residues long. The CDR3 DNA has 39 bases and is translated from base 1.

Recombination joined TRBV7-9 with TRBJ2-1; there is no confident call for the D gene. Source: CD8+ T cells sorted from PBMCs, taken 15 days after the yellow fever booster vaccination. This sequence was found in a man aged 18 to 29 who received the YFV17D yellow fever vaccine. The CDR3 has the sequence CASSLVSHNEQFF. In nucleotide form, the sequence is TGTGCCAGCAGCTTAGTATCCCACAATGAGCAGTTCTTC.